This TCR beta chain was sequenced for a study of shared clonotypes between healthy human individuals (dated by TCRdb to 2020 to 2021). For context, the study as a whole: The cohort included a few men and a couple of women between 18 and 49 years of age. For each donor, CD4 naive and CD4 memory were each run on three plates, CD8 naive on two plates, and CD8 memory on one plate. To estimate repertoire size and how much clonotypes are shared between individuals, the study performed deep sequencing of blood TCR repertoires from 4 to 6 healthy adults. Different laboratories and diverse techniques were used to prepare libraries and sequence TCR repertoires, to increase sequencing depth and limit assay-specific biases. Each donor's leukapheresis produced roughly between roughly 0.85 and 9.5 billion PBMCs.

TCR CDR3 regions were amplified from genomic DNA by multiplex PCR using the deep immunoSEQ assay. Extracted genomic DNA from each cell subset was spread evenly across all wells of several immunoSEQ 96-well plates, with each plate serving as a replicate. For sorted subsets, around 200 ng genomic DNA, equal to 25,000 to 35,000 T cell genomes, was loaded into each replicate PCR. The purified libraries were quantified using a Qubit 3.0 fluorometer, sized with a Bioanalyzer 2100, and then quantified again using the KAPA Library Quantification kit. A separate single-read 150-cycle Illumina NextSeq 550 flow cell was used to sequence each immunoSEQ 96-well plate. The authors' pipeline ran thus. Because only junctional sequences without quality scores were contained in the immunoSEQ output, filtering matching that applied to full-length reads could not be performed. Sequences were annotated with PyIR, a Python wrapper for IgBLAST v1.9, using IMGT germline references to assign V/J genes and CDR3. Any read was removed if the V/J assignment was weak (E-value above 1e-6), the CDR3 was missing, or the read contained stop codons, out-of-frame junctions, or ambiguous translated residues. V3J clonotypes were defined as sequences sharing the same inferred V gene, J gene, and CDR3 amino acid sequence. To compute the percentage overlap between repertoires, the number of shared unique clonotypes was divided by the size of the smaller repertoire. RTK rarefaction, the Chao1 estimator, and Recon v2.1 estimates of unobserved clonotypes were used to assess repertoire richness. Generation probabilities were computed with OLGA for all TCRbeta clonotypes obtained by the gDNA method from a handful of donors. TCRdb obtained this table from immuneACCESS and retained in-frame rearrangements with V and J assigned. These tables miss some clones; where compared with another copy, unresolved V genes account for less than half of the shortfall, and the remainder is unexplained. V, J and clone size derive from that table, while D and trimming were established from the DNA sequence. The sample contains around 700,000 clones, 90% to 95% of them found a single time. The biggest ten clones account for 24% of the sample.

Overall study outcomes, separate from this receptor: Sampling was restricted to blood, and TCR repertoires in tissues likely differ from the TCR repertoires found in blood. Pairwise subsampling led to the expectation that sequencing depth would affect the degree of clonotype sharing among donors. Because the study included only a small number of donors, the genetic and exposure-history diversity represented was limited. Higher generation probabilities were observed for clonotypes shared by all four sorted-subset donors than for non-shared clonotypes. Across four donors, approximately 4.9% of naive CD4, more than 3% of naive CD8, about 2.3% of memory CD4, and around 0.4% of memory CD8 clonotypes were shared. Incomplete sequencing was indicated by rarefaction of sorted-subset datasets, despite the large sequencing depth. Estimated clonotype richness was generally larger for naive than for memory subsets.

CD8 naive samples consisted of CD45RO-negative cells that were positively selected for CCR7, yielding a CD45RA+CCR7+ population without TemRA cells. The donors were healthy, HIV-negative adults who had no recently reported acute infections or vaccinations. Every donor was a Caucasian adult living in Nashville, Tennessee, USA. Blood was collected by leukapheresis, and PBMCs were isolated by Ficoll-Histopaque density gradient centrifugation and then cryopreserved in liquid nitrogen vapor phase. Analytical flow cytometry was used to check the purity and quantity of every magnetically sorted T cell population. Genomic DNA was isolated from each sorted fraction and quantified by UV absorbance on a Nanodrop 2000c. Comment on this clone: Its antigen has not been determined. Base qualities were left out, and no much larger clone turns up one base away.

The CDR3 starts with the cysteine, ends with the phenylalanine, and has 13 residues. Kept here is only the CDR3 DNA, which spans 39 bases and is read in frame from base 1. V and J lose 5 bases and 4 bases, and a span of 11 bases separates them. Reading the germline V gene gives CDR1 SGHNT and CDR2 YENEEA. Recombination connected TRBV11-3 to TRBJ1-1; possibly the D gene is TRBD1, per 5 matching bases. The TCR comes from a man in his thirties or forties in good health. The specimen sequenced was naive CD8+ T cells sorted from blood. This specimen's cell subset or site label, interpreted: CD45RA+CCR7+. The CDR3 in this case is CASSAGTGTEAFF. DNA sequence: TGTGCCAGCAGCGCTGGGACGGGCACTGAAGCTTTCTTT. Full variable domain (CDR3 extended with the reference TRBV11-3 and TRBJ1-1 proteins): EAGVVQSPRYKIIEKKQPVAFWCNPISGHNTLYWYLQNLGQGPELLIRYENEEAVDDSQLPKDRFSAERLKGVDSTLKIQPAELGDSAVYLCASSAGTGTEAFFGQGTRLTVV.